A selection of T cell receptor beta chains follows, all from one sample in a study of cytomegalovirus exposure and HLA in healthy donors. TCRdb's copy holds only in-frame clones and misses some; the assay was immunoSEQ multiplex PCR. Of under 150,000 clones listed, around 75% are singletons. The sample comprised PBMCs. All receptors derive from a woman in her forties or fifties in good health and CMV-seropositive. Both conserved end residues are part of each CDR3. A D gene is named only where the DNA matches it firmly. Size tells how often a clone was seen (once, few, many) or the class of an expanded clone, and some rows leave it out.

size,D,V,J,CDR3,DNA
few,TRBD1,TRBV6-6,TRBJ1-1,CASSYWQGDTEAFF,TGTGCCAGCAGTTATTGGCAGGGGGACACTGAAGCTTTCTTT
NA,TRBD1,TRBV4-2,TRBJ1-2,CASSQDVQGADYGYTF,TGTGCCAGCAGCCAAGATGTCCAGGGGGCGGACTATGGCTACACCTTC
few,NA,TRBV5-4,TRBJ1-2,CASSQGPDGYTF,TGTGCCAGCAGCCAGGGGCCGGATGGCTACACCTTC
NA,NA,TRBV13,TRBJ2-7,CASSLYGDSDYEQYF,TGTGCCAGCAGCCTATACGGGGACTCTGACTACGAGCAGTACTTC
NA,NA,TRBV7-2,TRBJ2-7,CASSMDSGGLREQYF,TGTGCCAGCAGCATGGACAGCGGAGGATTGAGGGAGCAGTACTTC
NA,NA,TRBV5-4,TRBJ1-6,CASSLSRRDSPLHF,TGTGCCAGCAGCTTGAGCAGACGGGATTCACCCCTCCACTTT
once,TRBD1,TRBV27,TRBJ2-2,CASNLIAGGRTGELFF,TGTGCCAGCAACCTAATAGCAGGGGGCAGGACCGGGGAGCTGTTTTTT
NA,TRBD2,TRBV19,TRBJ2-7,CASTARASGSYEQYF,TGTGCCAGTACCGCGAGGGCTAGCGGTTCCTACGAGCAGTACTTC
NA,NA,TRBV6-1,TRBJ2-6,CASSEAYRFPGANVLTF,TGTGCCAGCAGTGAAGCCTACAGGTTTCCTGGGGCCAACGTCCTGACTTTC
NA,TRBD2,TRBV10-1,TRBJ2-1,CASKKREGSYSNEQFF,TGCGCCAGCAAGAAGCGGGAGGGCTCCTATTCCAATGAGCAGTTCTTC
NA,TRBD2,TRBV7-2,TRBJ2-1,CASSPGGPYNEQFF,TGTGCCAGCAGCCCGGGGGGGCCCTACAATGAGCAGTTCTTC
NA,TRBD2,TRBV6-4,TRBJ2-3,CASSPSSGGAKDTQYF,TGTGCCAGCAGTCCGTCTAGCGGGGGGGCAAAAGATACGCAGTATTTT
NA,TRBD2,TRBV5-4,TRBJ2-2,CASSLSGGGPTGELFF,TGTGCCAGCAGCTTGTCCGGCGGGGGGCCCACCGGGGAGCTGTTTTTT
NA,TRBD1,TRBV6-5,TRBJ2-3,CASSYSSGQGTDTQYF,TGTGCCAGCAGTTACTCCTCTGGACAGGGGACAGATACGCAGTATTTT
NA,TRBD2,TRBV7-9,TRBJ2-1,CASSSQDGLAGINEQFF,TGTGCCAGCAGCTCGCAGGATGGACTAGCGGGGATTAATGAGCAGTTCTTC
NA,NA,TRBV4-1,TRBJ2-7,CASSQGRGSAAYEQYF,TGCGCCAGCAGCCAAGGACGAGGGAGTGCGGCCTACGAGCAGTACTTC
NA,NA,TRBV4-2,TRBJ2-5,CASSQGGSGLQETQYF,TGTGCCAGCAGCCAAGGAGGTAGCGGTTTACAAGAGACCCAGTACTTC
NA,TRBD2,TRBV7-2,TRBJ2-2,CASSFSSGRGTGELFF,TGTGCCAGCAGCTTCTCTAGCGGGAGGGGAACCGGGGAGCTGTTTTTT
NA,NA,TRBV10-3,TRBJ2-1,CAIKDSRNEQFF,TGTGCCATCAAGGACAGTCGGAATGAGCAGTTCTTC
once,TRBD2,TRBV7-9,TRBJ2-7,CASSSTSGLSYEQYF,TGTGCCAGCAGCTCTACTAGCGGGCTATCCTACGAGCAGTACTTC
NA,TRBD2,TRBV27,TRBJ2-2,CASSLLGLAGGSGELFF,TGTGCCAGCAGTTTATTAGGCCTAGCGGGAGGATCCGGGGAGCTGTTTTTT
few,NA,TRBV5-4,TRBJ2-6,CASSLGQASGANVLTF,TGTGCCAGCAGCTTGGGACAGGCCTCTGGGGCCAACGTCCTGACTTTC
NA,NA,TRBV9,TRBJ1-2,CASSVAPEGYGYTF,TGTGCCAGCAGCGTAGCTCCAGAGGGCTATGGCTACACCTTC
NA,NA,TRBV11-2,TRBJ1-1,CASRPRREAFF,TGTGCCAGCAGACCTAGGCGAGAAGCCTTCTTT
NA,TRBD2,TRBV15,TRBJ2-5,CATSRGLRAGAQETQYF,TGTGCCACCAGCAGGGGCCTTCGAGCGGGGGCCCAAGAGACCCAGTACTTC
NA,TRBD2,TRBV5-4,TRBJ2-5,CASSFSSGRTETQYF,TGTGCCAGCAGCTTTAGTAGCGGGAGGACAGAGACCCAGTACTTC
NA,TRBD1,TRBV30,TRBJ1-2,CAQSGTAYGYTF,TGTGCCCAATCCGGGACAGCCTATGGCTACACCTTC
NA,NA,TRBV6-5,TRBJ2-7,CASSSPLSYEQYF,TGTGCCAGCAGTTCCCCACTTTCCTACGAGCAGTACTTC
NA,NA,TRBV4-1,TRBJ2-3,CASSQDHRLGSTDTQYF,TGCGCCAGCAGCCAAGATCATCGACTAGGGAGCACAGATACGCAGTATTTT
once,NA,TRBV7-9,TRBJ2-3,CASSLAALDTQYF,TGTGCCAGCAGCTTAGCGGCCCTAGATACGCAGTATTTT
NA,TRBD2,TRBV7-2,TRBJ2-7,CASSLFGGSLSYEQYF,TGTGCCAGCAGCTTATTCGGGGGGTCGCTCTCCTACGAGCAGTACTTC
NA,TRBD1,TRBV5-4,TRBJ1-2,CASSEGQGSHGYTF,TGTGCCAGCAGCGAGGGACAGGGGAGCCATGGCTACACCTTC
NA,TRBD1,TRBV11-2,TRBJ1-3,CASSRTDRGSRGNTIYF,TGTGCCAGCAGCAGGACCGACAGGGGATCTAGGGGAAACACCATATATTTT
NA,NA,TRBV15,TRBJ2-2,CATSRDRTGELFF,TGTGCCACCAGCAGAGATCGCACCGGGGAGCTGTTTTTT
NA,NA,TRBV7-9,TRBJ1-2,CASSYRTPNYGYTF,TGTGCCAGCAGCTACCGGACACCAAACTATGGCTACACCTTC